The 25 T cell receptor beta chains listed next were all sequenced from one sample in a study of T cells expressing NK-cell markers (dated by TCRdb to about 2020). Libraries were prepared through 5' RACE. This sample was sequenced with an Illumina HiSeq 2000. TCRdb reprocessed the reads; each CDR3 protein sequence makes one entry, and DNA is unavailable. The sample table includes about 430,000 distinct CDR3 sequences. Jointly, the top ten make up more than 1.4% of the sample. Sequencing was carried out using blood T cells: a sorted CD56 or NKG2C T cell subset, CD4+ or CD8+ T cells, or bulk PBMC T cells (not recorded which). These receptors originate from a woman between 50 and 59 years old in good health. Donor details come from another sample of the same person, matched by shared clones.

V gene TRBV18 combines with J gene TRBJ1-5. The CDR3 runs 14 residues. Germline CDR1 reads KGHSH; CDR2 reads LQKENI. CDR3: CASSPGVSNQPQHF. The whole variable domain, filled in from reference TRBV18 and TRBJ1-5, reads NAGVMQNPRHLVRRRGQEARLRCSPMKGHSHVYWYRQLPEEGLKFMVYLQKENIIDESGMPKERFSAEFPKEGPSILRIQQVVRGDSAAYFCASSPGVSNQPQHFGDGTRLSIL.

The gene calls are TRBV10-3 and TRBJ1-1. Germline CDR1 reads ENHRY; CDR2 reads SYGVKD. The CDR3 is 17 amino acids. This chain's CDR3 is CAISESTRAGRDTEAFF.

This rearrangement joins TRBV12-3 or TRBV12-4 to TRBJ1-2. There are 12 residues in the CDR3. CDR3: CASSLSTGGYTF.

V and J are TRBV29-1 and TRBJ2-3. In germline, CDR1 is SQVTM, CDR2 ANQGSEA. The CDR3 sequence is 11 residues long. CDR3 protein: CSVDDDLTQYF.

The V gene is TRBV11-2, the J gene TRBJ2-4; no DNA is available, so the TRBD1 call from TCRdb remains unchecked. From germline, CDR1 is SGHAT and CDR2 FQNNGV. The CDR3 covers 17 residues. This CDR3 is CASSLDRGQGAKNIQYF.

The rearrangement uses TRBV27 and TRBJ2-3; TCRdb calls TRBD1, which cannot be checked without DNA. Germline values: CDR1 MNHEY, CDR2 SMNVEV (reference sequence). This CDR3 is built from 15 residues. This chain's CDR3 is CASSPGLEATDTQYF.

This chain connects TRBV10-2 to TRBJ2-3; the TRBD2 assignment by TCRdb is unverifiable without DNA. This CDR3 spans 16 amino acids. The germline V gene has CDR1 WSHSY and CDR2 SAAADI. The CDR3 sequence: CASTLGTSGRTDTQYF.

This chain joins TRBV20-1 and TRBJ1-4. The CDR3 is 15 amino acids. Germline lookup yields CDR1 DFQATT and CDR2 SNEGSKA (reference sequence). The CDR3 sequence: CSARPDMDGSEKLFF.

The chain joins TRBV5-1 to TRBJ2-1. Germline-derived CDR1 and CDR2 are SGHRS and YFSETQ. CDR3 length: 17 amino acids. CDR3 protein: CASSFLTTYSSYNEQFF.

The CDR3 protein is CASSLLPTDRGSGLGTQYF. The chain recombines TRBV27 with TRBJ2-5; TCRdb proposes TRBD1, but this gene call is untestable without DNA. Germline V gives CDR1 MNHEY, CDR2 SMNVEV (reference sequence). The CDR3 extends over 19 amino acids.

The chain has TRBV6-1 and TRBJ2-1; the TCRdb call, TRBD2, lacks DNA for checking. The CDR3 has 18 amino acids. Germline lookup yields CDR1 MNHNS and CDR2 SASEGT. CDR3 in amino acids: CASIGGRGQSSGRNEQFF.

This chain links TRBV29-1 with TRBJ2-1; TCRdb's D call of TRBD1 is untestable without DNA. In germline, CDR1 is SQVTM, CDR2 ANQGSEA. The CDR3 runs 13 residues. This chain's CDR3 is CSVEDPARSEQFF.

The chain uses TRBV7-9 and TRBJ2-3; the TCRdb call, TRBD1, lacks DNA for checking. In germline, CDR1 is SEHNR, CDR2 FQNEAQ (reference sequence). CDR3 length: 16 residues. The CDR3 sequence is CASSLARGISTDTQYF.

The V call is TRBV12-5, the J call TRBJ2-1; TCRdb selects TRBD1, and the lack of DNA leaves this call unchecked. The V gene's germline CDR1 is LGHNT and CDR2 FRNRAP. The CDR3 is 14 residues long. The CDR3 spells CASGTGFSYNEQFF.

The gene calls are TRBV12-3 or TRBV12-4 and TRBJ2-3; the D call of TRBD2 rests on TCRdb alone, since no DNA is present to check it. The CDR3 covers 14 residues. The CDR3: CATGLAAAGDTQYF.

CDR3 amino acids: CSVAEGAFGQPQHF. The chain employs TRBV29-1 and TRBJ1-5; TCRdb outputs TRBD1, but without DNA this stays unchecked. Per the germline V gene, CDR1 is SQVTM and CDR2 is ANQGSEA. There are 14 residues in the CDR3.

This chain joins TRBV3-1 and TRBJ2-2. This CDR3 is built from 14 residues. Germline V gene data show CDR1 as LGHDT and CDR2 as YNNKEL (reference sequence). CDR3 residues: CASGPGVDTGELFF.

The V call is TRBV5-8, the J call TRBJ2-1. CDR1 and CDR2 from the germline V gene are SGHTS and YDEGEE. The CDR3 has 13 residues. The CDR3 loop reads CASSLDRAVEQFF.

The chain recombines TRBV2 with TRBJ2-2. Germline-derived CDR1 and CDR2 are SNHLY and FYNNEI. The CDR3 sequence is 15 residues long. The CDR3 is CASRDDNGGTGELFF.

V is TRBV7-3 and J is TRBJ1-2. Germline-derived CDR1 and CDR2 are SGHTA and FQGTGA. The CDR3 is 15 amino acids. The CDR3 loop reads CASSSGPRDGYGYTF. Together with reference TRBV7-3 and TRBJ1-2, the CDR3 gives the full variable domain: GAGVSQTPSNKVTEKGKYVELRCDPISGHTALYWYRQSLGQGPEFLIYFQGTGAADDSGLPNDRFFAVRPEGSVSTLKIQRTERGDSAVYLCASSSGPRDGYGYTFGSGTRLTVV.

This chain uses TRBV4-1 with TRBJ1-1; the D gene TCRdb calls, TRBD1, cannot be checked with no DNA. Germline V lookup: CDR1 MGHRA, CDR2 YSYEKL. This CDR3 is 15 amino acids long. CDR3 sequence reads: CASSQQGRTNTEAFF.

This chain joins TRBV6-4 and TRBJ2-3; TCRdb lists TRBD2, though no DNA is available to test this call. This CDR3 is built from 16 residues. Per germline, CDR1 MRHNA and CDR2 SNTAGT. The CDR3 reads CASSVLAGGRTDTQYF.

The rearrangement links TRBV7-9 to TRBJ2-5; TCRdb's assignment of TRBD1 cannot be checked, as there is no DNA. Germline V gene lookup returns CDR1 SEHNR and CDR2 FQNEAQ (reference sequence). CDR3 length: 18 residues. This chain's CDR3 is CASSPTRGRRAQQETQYF.

The V and J genes are TRBV19 and TRBJ2-3; TCRdb lists TRBD2, though no DNA is available to test this call. Germline CDR1 is LNHDA and CDR2 is SQIVND (reference sequence). The CDR3 runs 12 residues. The CDR3: CASSRQAHTQYF.

This chain's CDR3 is CATSDVTTPKETQYF. The V gene is TRBV24-1, the J gene TRBJ2-5. There are 15 residues in the CDR3. CDR1 and CDR2 (germline): KGHDR, SFDVKD.